This TCR beta chain is drawn from a study of CD8 T cells in Susac syndrome. Across the whole study: When blood was drawn, the patients with Susac syndrome were therapy-naive, on corticosteroids, or on intravenous immunoglobulin alone.

Study-wide findings and caveats: In total CD8+ repertoires, sixteen Susac-specific public clones were found, and in CD8+ TEMRA repertoires, about 5 were found.

Per germline, CDR1 LNHDA and CDR2 SQIVND (reference sequence). CDR3 length: 12 residues. V gave up 3 bases and J gave up 7 bases, with 10 bases separating them. It was with random hexamers that roughly 0.5 to 1 ug RNA was reverse transcribed. MiXCR was run by TCRdb on the immunoSEQ multiplex PCR reads, yielding one entry per CDR3 protein. This sample has 150,000 to 200,000 distinct CDR3 sequences; approximately 95% occur once, and the top ten carry roughly 0.15%. On this clonotype: What it binds is unknown.

Sequencing targeted TCR beta in blood CD8+ and CD4+ T cells. The J gene is TRBJ2-7, the V gene TRBV19; no firm D call. Sequenced input: CD8+ T cells from PBMCs. The TCR sequence derives from a human donor with Susac syndrome. CDR3 sequence reads: CASSMDLGEQYF. CDR3 DNA: TGTGCCAGTAGTATGGACCTCGGAGAGCAGTACTTC. The complete variable domain, with remaining parts taken from reference TRBV19 and TRBJ2-7, reads DGGITQSPKYLFRKEGQNVTLSCEQNLNHDAMYWYRQDPGQGLRLIYYSQIVNDFQKGDIAEGYSVSREKKESFPLTVTSAQKNPTAFYLCASSMDLGEQYFGPGTRLTVT.